The rows below give T cell receptor beta chains drawn from one sample of a study of cytomegalovirus exposure and HLA in healthy donors. Sequenced by immunoSEQ multiplex PCR; TCRdb stores in-frame clones only, minus some. This repertoire shows roughly 120,000 clones, under 85% found once; its top ten account for around 8%. What was sequenced was PBMCs. The receptors shown here come from a man aged 35-49 years in good health and CMV-seronegative. Both conserved end residues are part of each CDR3. The D gene is left open where the match is weak. Size is stated for part of the rows, as once, few or many counts, or as a class when the clone is expanded.

D: NA; J: TRBJ2-4; size: NA; V: TRBV9; DNA: TGTGCCAGCAGCGTAGACTGGACAACCAAAAACATTCAGTACTTC; CDR3: CASSVDWTTKNIQYF
D: NA; J: TRBJ2-3; size: NA; V: TRBV19; DNA: TGTGCCAGTAGTATGGGGTTATGGGGCGGGGGCACAGATACGCAGTATTTT; CDR3: CASSMGLWGGGTDTQYF
D: TRBD1; J: TRBJ1-5; size: NA; V: TRBV4-2; DNA: TGTGCCAGCAGCCAAGAGGCAGGGGGAAGGAGCAATCAGCCCCAGCATTTT; CDR3: CASSQEAGGRSNQPQHF
D: TRBD2; J: TRBJ2-1; size: NA; V: TRBV29-1; DNA: TGCAGCGTTGCAGCTAGCGGGAACAATGAGCAGTTCTTC; CDR3: CSVAASGNNEQFF
D: NA; J: TRBJ1-5; size: NA; V: TRBV28; DNA: TGTGCCAGCAGTTTATACAGCAACTTCAATCAGCCCCAGCATTTT; CDR3: CASSLYSNFNQPQHF
D: TRBD1; J: TRBJ1-1; size: NA; V: TRBV27; DNA: TGTGCCAGCAGTTCCAGACAGGGAGAGCTGAACACTGAAGCTTTCTTT; CDR3: CASSSRQGELNTEAFF
D: NA; J: TRBJ2-3; size: NA; V: TRBV5-1; DNA: TGCGCCAGCAGCTGGAGCCGGGAATCTGTCACAGATACGCAGTATTTT; CDR3: CASSWSRESVTDTQYF
D: TRBD1; J: TRBJ2-1; size: NA; V: TRBV2; DNA: TGTGCCAGCAAGGCGACGACAGGGAGCTCCTACAATGAGCAGTTCTTC; CDR3: CASKATTGSSYNEQFF
D: NA; J: TRBJ1-4; size: NA; V: TRBV5-1; DNA: TGCGCCAGCAGCTTGGCAGGGTTTGAAAAACTGTTTTTT; CDR3: CASSLAGFEKLFF
D: NA; J: TRBJ1-4; size: NA; V: TRBV6-5; DNA: TGTGCCAGCAGTTACTCACGGGGTAAAGAAAAACTGTTTTTT; CDR3: CASSYSRGKEKLFF
D: NA; J: TRBJ2-6; size: NA; V: TRBV13; DNA: TGTGCCAGCAGCTTAATCCGGGACTCTGGGGCCAACGTCCTGACTTTC; CDR3: CASSLIRDSGANVLTF
D: TRBD2; J: TRBJ2-7; size: few; V: TRBV29-1; DNA: TGCAGCGCTGCTCCCCACAGCGGGGGGACCTACGAGCAGTACTTC; CDR3: CSAAPHSGGTYEQYF
D: TRBD1; J: TRBJ2-7; size: NA; V: TRBV6-5; DNA: TGTGCCAGCACCGGATACAGGGGCTACGAGCAGTACTTC; CDR3: CASTGYRGYEQYF
D: NA; J: TRBJ2-2; size: NA; V: TRBV7-2; DNA: TGTGCCAGCAGGTATTCGGGCACCGGGGAGCTGTTTTTT; CDR3: CASRYSGTGELFF
D: NA; J: TRBJ1-2; size: NA; V: TRBV25-1; DNA: TGTGCCAGCAGGGACAGAGATACCTATGGCTACACCTTC; CDR3: CASRDRDTYGYTF
D: TRBD1; J: TRBJ2-2; size: NA; V: TRBV6-1; DNA: TGTGCCAGCAGTGAACGTAGGACAGGGCGGGACACCGGGGAGCTGTTTTTT; CDR3: CASSERRTGRDTGELFF
D: TRBD1; J: TRBJ2-1; size: NA; V: TRBV15; DNA: TGTGCCACCAGCAGAGAAAGGGGGCAGGGTCCCTACAATGAGCAGTTCTTC; CDR3: CATSRERGQGPYNEQFF
D: NA; J: TRBJ2-2; size: few; V: TRBV7-9; DNA: TGTGCCAGCAGCCGGACAGACCCTACGAACACCGGGGAGCTGTTTTTT; CDR3: CASSRTDPTNTGELFF
D: NA; J: TRBJ2-3; size: few; V: TRBV6-6; DNA: TGTGCCAGCAGCCAAATCACAGATACGCAGTATTTT; CDR3: CASSQITDTQYF
D: TRBD1; J: TRBJ1-4; size: NA; V: TRBV30; DNA: TGTGCCTGGAGTGTACTAGGGGGCGCTTATGAAAAACTGTTTTTT; CDR3: CAWSVLGGAYEKLFF
D: NA; J: TRBJ1-2; size: few; V: TRBV5-5; DNA: TGTGCCAGCAGCTCACGCGTTTTGGACAGTCTCGCTAACTATGGCTACACCTTC; CDR3: CASSSRVLDSLANYGYTF
D: NA; J: TRBJ1-1; size: NA; V: TRBV7-8; DNA: TGTGCCAGCAGCTTCCTTGTGACTGAAGCTTTCTTT; CDR3: CASSFLVTEAFF
D: NA; J: TRBJ1-2; size: few; V: TRBV2; DNA: TGTGCCAGCAGTGAATTGAGGACATCGGTATATGGCTACACCTTC; CDR3: CASSELRTSVYGYTF
D: TRBD2; J: TRBJ2-1; size: NA; V: TRBV7-9; DNA: TGTGCCAGCAGCTTAGGGACTAGCGTTTTACCCAATGAGCAGTTCTTC; CDR3: CASSLGTSVLPNEQFF
D: TRBD1; J: TRBJ1-1; size: NA; V: TRBV19; DNA: TGTGCCAGTAGTAGGCAGGGGGCTGGAGCTTTCTTT; CDR3: CASSRQGAGAFF
D: TRBD1; J: TRBJ2-7; size: NA; V: TRBV11-2; DNA: TGTGCCAGCAGCTGGCCCCTTGGACAGGACTACGAGCAGTACTTC; CDR3: CASSWPLGQDYEQYF
D: TRBD1; J: TRBJ1-2; size: NA; V: TRBV9; DNA: TGTGCCAGCACCCGAATGGGACAGAACCCCGGGGGCTACACCTTC; CDR3: CASTRMGQNPGGYTF
D: TRBD1; J: TRBJ2-7; size: NA; V: TRBV7-6; DNA: TGTGCCAGCAGCTTAGGGGACAGGGTCGAGCAGTACTTC; CDR3: CASSLGDRVEQYF
D: NA; J: TRBJ1-6; size: NA; V: TRBV7-2; DNA: TGTGCCAGCAGCTTAGGGAGGTGGGGTGTAGATTCACCCCTCCACTTT; CDR3: CASSLGRWGVDSPLHF
D: TRBD1; J: TRBJ1-6; size: NA; V: TRBV19; DNA: TGTGCCAGTAGCCTGACAGGGTTAAATTCACCCCTCCACTTT; CDR3: CASSLTGLNSPLHF
D: TRBD1; J: TRBJ2-7; size: few; V: TRBV6-6; DNA: TGTGCCAGCAGTTACACACCGGGACAGGGTTCTTCGGAGCAGTACTTC; CDR3: CASSYTPGQGSSEQYF
D: TRBD1; J: TRBJ2-2; size: NA; V: TRBV7-6; DNA: TGTGCCAGCAGCCCCCGACAGGGGGCCGACACCGGGGAGCTGTTTTTT; CDR3: CASSPRQGADTGELFF
D: TRBD2; J: TRBJ2-3; size: NA; V: TRBV5-1; DNA: TGCGCCAGCAGCTCACTAGCGGGCCCCACAGATACGCAGTATTTT; CDR3: CASSSLAGPTDTQYF
D: NA; J: TRBJ1-2; size: NA; V: TRBV7-9; DNA: TGTGCCAGCAGCTTAACTACCGGGATTGGTTACACCTTC; CDR3: CASSLTTGIGYTF
D: TRBD2; J: TRBJ2-5; size: NA; V: TRBV28; DNA: TGTGCCAGCAGTCGACTAGCGGGGAAGTACCAAGAGACCCAGTACTTC; CDR3: CASSRLAGKYQETQYF
D: NA; J: TRBJ1-6; size: NA; V: TRBV7-9; DNA: TGTGCCAGCAGCTTAAATCCGGGTTCACCCCTCCACTTT; CDR3: CASSLNPGSPLHF
D: TRBD2; J: TRBJ2-7; size: NA; V: TRBV5-4; DNA: TGTGCCAGCAGCTGGGGGGCCAGCGGGGGGGACTACGAGCAGTACTTC; CDR3: CASSWGASGGDYEQYF
D: TRBD2; J: TRBJ2-7; size: few; V: TRBV4-1; DNA: TGCGCCAGCAGCCAAGATAAGGCAGCGGGGCAGTACGAGCAGTACTTC; CDR3: CASSQDKAAGQYEQYF